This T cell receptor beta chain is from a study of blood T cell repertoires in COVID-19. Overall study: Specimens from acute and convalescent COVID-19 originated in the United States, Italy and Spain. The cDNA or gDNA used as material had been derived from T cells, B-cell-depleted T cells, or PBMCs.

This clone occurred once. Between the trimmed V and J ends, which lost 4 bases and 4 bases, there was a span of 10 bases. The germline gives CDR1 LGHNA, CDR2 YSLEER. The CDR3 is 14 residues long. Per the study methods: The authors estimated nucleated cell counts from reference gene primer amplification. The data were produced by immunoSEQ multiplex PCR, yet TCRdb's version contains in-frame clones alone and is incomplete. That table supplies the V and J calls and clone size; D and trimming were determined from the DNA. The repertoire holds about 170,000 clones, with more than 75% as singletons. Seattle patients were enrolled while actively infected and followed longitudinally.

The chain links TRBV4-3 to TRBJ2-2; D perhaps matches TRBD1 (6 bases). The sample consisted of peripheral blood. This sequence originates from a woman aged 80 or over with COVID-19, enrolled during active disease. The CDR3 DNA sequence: TGCGCCAGCAGCCTCCTGGACAGCACCGGGGAGCTGTTTTTT. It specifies CASSLLDSTGELFF.